These T cell receptor beta chains were read from a single sample in a study of T cells after posttransplantation cyclophosphamide. TCRdb's table, derived via immunoSEQ multiplex PCR, lists solely in-frame clones and lacks some. This repertoire lists roughly 8,100 clones without singletons; 20% to 25% sits in the top ten. Sequenced here: PBMCs, sampled 94 days after allogeneic stem cell transplant with posttransplant cyclophosphamide. The receptors were sampled from a female patient in her sixties who received an allogeneic stem cell transplant from an unrelated donor, was CMV-positive, and had acute GVHD only. Some T cells may originate from the graft donor. Each CDR3 is given with its conserved first and last residue. The D gene is left open where the match is weak. Rows give clone size only sometimes, using once, few, many, or a class for an expanded clone.

d_gene	abundance	v_gene	j_gene	CDR3nt	CDR3aa
TRBD2	.	TRBV13	TRBJ2-1	TGTGCCAGCAGCTTTACCCGTAGCGGGATGCCTTACTCCTACAATGAGCAGTTCTTC	CASSFTRSGMPYSYNEQFF
TRBD1	many	TRBV5-6	TRBJ1-5	TGTGCCAGCAGCTTCGGTCAGGGGGGACAGCCCCAGCATTTT	CASSFGQGGQPQHF
.	many	TRBV5-4	TRBJ2-7	TGTGCCAGCAGCGGAGGGGGGGCCCTCGACGAGCAGTACTTC	CASSGGGALDEQYF
.	few	TRBV30	TRBJ1-2	TGTGCCTGGATCCCCCCAACTTGGACAGCTAACTATGGCTACACCTTC	CAWIPPTWTANYGYTF
.	many	TRBV7-9	TRBJ1-2	TGTGCCAGCAGCTTAGGAACCGGGACACCCAAATATGGCTACACCTTC	CASSLGTGTPKYGYTF
TRBD2	many	TRBV30	TRBJ2-1	TGTGCCTGGAGTGTCCTAGCGGGGCACCTCTCCAATGAGCAGTTCTTC	CAWSVLAGHLSNEQFF
.	medium-sized	TRBV6-2/TRBV6-3	TRBJ2-1	TGTGCCAGCAGTCCTCTGATACGCGGCAATGAGCAGTTCTTC	CASSPLIRGNEQFF
.	medium-sized	TRBV12-3/TRBV12-4	TRBJ1-2	TGTGCCAGCAGTTTGGCAGCGGCTACCTATGGCTACACCTTC	CASSLAAATYGYTF
.	many	TRBV2	TRBJ2-7	TGTGCCAGGGGGGCAAGGGACGAGCAGTACTTC	CARGARDEQYF
.	.	TRBV6-2/TRBV6-3	TRBJ2-7	TGTGCCAGCAGTTACGTGAGCGACGGCGAGCAGTACTTC	CASSYVSDGEQYF
TRBD1	many	TRBV5-1	TRBJ1-2	TGCGCCAGCAGCTTGGCCGGGACAGGGGGTGGCTACACCTTC	CASSLAGTGGGYTF
.	many	TRBV28	TRBJ2-7	TGTGCCAGCATTTCTGGCAGGGACTACGAGCAGTACTTC	CASISGRDYEQYF
.	many	TRBV6-5	TRBJ1-5	TGTGCCAGCAGTTATTCAGGGGTTGGTCAGCCCCAGCATTTT	CASSYSGVGQPQHF
TRBD1	many	TRBV7-2	TRBJ2-2	TGTGCCAGCAGCTCTGGACAGGGCAGGTCCGGGGAGCTGTTTTTT	CASSSGQGRSGELFF
.	many	TRBV5-6	TRBJ1-6	TGTGCCAGCAGCACACCAGGGAGTTCACCCCTCCACTTT	CASSTPGSSPLHF
TRBD1	many	TRBV2	TRBJ2-7	TGTGCCAGCAGTGCCGCAGGGGGCGAGCAGTACTTC	CASSAAGGEQYF